Following are 3 T cell receptor beta chains from one sample sequenced in a study of beta chain features in type 1 diabetes. These receptors have no known antigen. The study reverse transcribed the entire isolated RNA, so it sequenced expressed TCRB transcripts. Data came from immunoSEQ multiplex PCR; TCRdb stores just in-frame clones and leaves some out. The sample shows 300,000 to 450,000 clones, 10% to 15% of them seen only once. Overall study results and limits: TCRB CDR3s were moderately but significantly shorter in Type 1 diabetes patients in all four CD4+ subsets.

The source material was naive CD4+ T cells from blood. The receptors derive from a woman younger than 35 with type 1 diabetes.

This clone turned up a few times. V gene TRBV7-9 combines with J gene TRBJ1-2, with TRBD1 matching 7 bases. J was trimmed by 6 bases and V by 5 bases; bases with no gene match: 6. Germline CDR1 reads SEHNR; CDR2 reads FQNEAQ (reference sequence). The CDR3 totals 13 residues. The DNA for the CDR3 is TGTGCCAGCAGCAGAGACAGGGATGATGGCTACACCTTC. Residues: CASSRDRDDGYTF. The entire variable domain, with the rest obtained from reference TRBV7-9 and TRBJ1-2, is as follows: DTGVSQNPRHKITKRGQNVTFRCDPISEHNRLYWYRQTLGQGPEFLTYFQNEAQLEKSRLLSDRFSAERPKGSFSTLEIQRTEQGDSAMYLCASSRDRDDGYTFGSGTRLTVV.

The chain couples TRBV28 to TRBJ2-6; D remains unclear. This CDR3 comprises 12 residues. Deletions cut 4 bases from V and 7 bases from J, with 5 bases between. Germline lookup yields CDR1 MDHEN and CDR2 SYDVKM. CDR3 coding DNA: TGTGCCAGCAGTTCCGTAGCCAACGTCCTGACTTTC. This translates into CASSSVANVLTF.

This clone was observed a handful of times. This rearrangement joins TRBV5-1 to TRBJ2-5; 7 bases line up with TRBD1. Germline loops: CDR1 SGHRS, CDR2 YFSETQ. With 5 bases clipped from V and 4 bases from J, the junction kept 14 bases outside the gene matches. CDR3 length: 16 amino acids. CDR3 coding DNA: TGCGCCAGCAGGTCCACAGGGGTATTGGTTGGAGAGACCCAGTACTTC. As protein: CASRSTGVLVGETQYF.